The 30 T cell receptor beta chains below were found in one sample sequenced in a study of T cells in tuberculosis (dated by TCRdb to the late 2010s). The library came from the immunoSEQ multiplex PCR assay. TCRdb took over this immuneACCESS table, retaining in-frame rearrangements with V and J assigned. Such tables are incomplete; in checked studies, under half of the missing clones stem from an unresolved V gene, and the remainder is unexplained. This sample has about 88,000 clones in its table, and more than 75% of those were observed once. 1.9% of the sample is held by the ten biggest clonotypes. After being thawed and rested overnight, PBMC were stained with GMM-loaded CD1B tetramer, a Live/Dead dye and anti-CD3, and were then sorted on a FACS Aria II. C32 glucose monomycolate purified from Rhodococcus equi was loaded onto CD1B tetramers. Sequencing was done on a sample of CD1b-GMM tetramer-negative cells sorted from PBMCs. The sample's cell subset or site label, in plain terms: T cells not binding CD1B-GMM tetramer, sorted from same donor. The receptors shown here come from an adult woman with latent tuberculosis.

The chain combines TRBV4-1 with TRBJ1-1, with 7 bases that match TRBD1. V trimming: 1 base; J trimming: 4 bases; junction bases outside the gene matches: 6. The CDR3 is 15 amino acids. Germline CDR1 MGHRA, CDR2 YSYEKL. As DNA, the CDR3 is TGCGCCAGCAGCCAAGGTCACAGGGGTGGCACTGAAGCTTTCTTT. As protein: CASSQGHRGGTEAFF.

This clone was picked up one time. The chain recombines TRBV7-6 with TRBJ2-7, with D possibly matching TRBD2 (6 bases). Trimming took off 5 bases at V and 2 bases at J, with 13 bases between the two ends. This CDR3 spans 14 amino acids. Germline V gives CDR1 SGHVS, CDR2 FNYEAQ. The CDR3 here is CASSPSSVTYEQYF. The CDR3, as DNA: TGTGCCAGCAGCCCCTCTAGCGTAACCTACGAGCAGTACTTC.

The genes are TRBV6-5 and TRBJ2-7; D possibly corresponds to TRBD2 (6 bases). The V and J ends lost 0 bases and 5 bases respectively, with 14 bases between them. CDR1 is MNHEY, CDR2 SVGAGI, per germline. The CDR3 extends over 15 amino acids. For the CDR3, the DNA is TGTGCCAGCAGTTACTCGGCGGGGTACGCCGACGAGCAGTACTTC. Amino acid sequence: CASSYSAGYADEQYF.

The rearrangement joins TRBV5-1 to TRBJ2-2; 9 positions agree with TRBD2. Germline trimming cut 1 base from V and 1 base from J; bases unmatched to any gene: 5. The CDR3 is 17 residues long. From germline, CDR1 is SGHRS and CDR2 YFSETQ. The CDR3 DNA reads TGCGCCAGCAGCTTGAGTGGCGGGGGGGTGAACACCGGGGAGCTGTTTTTT. Amino acids: CASSLSGGGVNTGELFF.

The genes are TRBV11-2 and TRBJ2-7; 8 bases are shared with TRBD2. This CDR3 is 15 amino acids long. V trimming: 3 bases; J trimming: 2 bases; junction bases outside the gene matches: 6. In germline, CDR1 is SGHAT, CDR2 FQNNGV. The CDR3 here is CASSFSGDYTYEQYF. CDR3 DNA sequence: TGTGCCAGCAGCTTTAGCGGGGACTACACCTACGAGCAGTACTTC. Full variable domain (remainder filled in from reference TRBV11-2 and TRBJ2-7): EAGVAQSPRYKIIEKRQSVAFWCNPISGHATLYWYQQILGQGPKLLIQFQNNGVVDDSQLPKDRFSAERLKGVDSTLKIQPAKLEDSAVYLCASSFSGDYTYEQYFGPGTRLTVT.

The V and J genes are TRBV7-9 and TRBJ1-2; TRBD1 is a possible D gene (6 bases). The germline gives CDR1 SEHNR, CDR2 FQNEAQ (reference sequence). CDR3 length: 13 residues. Trimming removed 2 bases at V and 5 bases at J, with 9 bases between. The CDR3 DNA is TGTGCCAGCAGCTTATCAGGGGATTATGGCTACACCTTC. Translation: CASSLSGDYGYTF.

The chain has TRBV13 and TRBJ2-1, with TRBD1 matching over 7 bases. Unmatched junction bases numbered 12, after V lost 4 bases and J lost 6 bases. Looked up from germline, CDR1 is PRHDT and CDR2 is FYEKMQ (reference sequence). This CDR3 is built from 16 residues. CDR3 loop: CASSSHGQADANEQFF. The CDR3 region has the DNA TGTGCCAGCAGCTCCCACGGACAGGCGGATGCCAATGAGCAGTTCTTC.

The gene calls are TRBV4-1 and TRBJ2-4; D is possibly TRBD1 (5 bases). The germline V gene has CDR1 MGHRA and CDR2 YSYEKL. Deletions cut 2 bases from V and 3 bases from J, with 11 bases between. The CDR3 totals 15 residues. CDR3 DNA sequence: TGCGCCAGCAGCCAACCGGACACGCACAAAAACATTCAGTACTTC. It specifies CASSQPDTHKNIQYF.

The V gene is TRBV5-1, the J gene TRBJ1-2, with D hard to call. V lost 0 bases and J 5 bases, leaving 11 bases between the germline ends. The CDR3 runs to 14 residues. Germline-derived CDR1 and CDR2 are SGHRS and YFSETQ. The CDR3 DNA is TGCGCCAGCAGCTTGGCCTCCTTAGTGTATGGCTACACCTTC. This gives the protein CASSLASLVYGYTF.

The chain employs TRBV6-1 and TRBJ2-1; D is possibly TRBD2 (6 bases). Looked up from germline, CDR1 is MNHNS and CDR2 is SASEGT. V lost 8 bases, J lost 7 bases, and 12 bases lay in between. This CDR3 spans 12 amino acids. In DNA form, the CDR3 reads TGTGCCAGCGTTGGGGGGATTAATGAGCAGTTCTTC. Translated, it gives CASVGGINEQFF.

The chain joins TRBV21-1 to TRBJ2-6; TRBD2 reflects the table's D call only, with no check against the DNA. TRBV21-1 has pseudogene status. CDR3 length: 21 amino acids. The chain's CDR3 is CASSKTKRTSGGPPGANVLTF. The CDR3 region has the DNA TGTGCCAGCAGCAAAACTAAACGGACTAGCGGGGGGCCGCCGGGGGCCAACGTCCTGACTTTC.

This clone appeared once. The V call is TRBV4-2, the J call TRBJ2-3; a possible D gene is TRBD2 (6 bases). Trimming pared 1 base from V and 0 bases from J, leaving 17 bases between. The CDR3 length is 18 residues. Germline-derived CDR1 and CDR2 are LGHNA and YNFKEQ. CDR3 DNA: TGTGCCAGCAGCCAAGGGGTTATGGGGGGTACTAGCACAGATACGCAGTATTTT. Encoded protein: CASSQGVMGGTSTDTQYF.

This clone was observed a single time. This rearrangement joins TRBV10-3 to TRBJ2-2, with 8 bases fitting TRBD1. V trimming: 2 bases; J trimming: 6 bases; junction bases outside the gene matches: 8. The CDR3 is 16 residues long. In germline, CDR1 is ENHRY, CDR2 SYGVKD. The CDR3 spells CAISERQGAGAGELFF. Here the CDR3 DNA reads TGTGCCATCAGTGAGAGGCAGGGGGCCGGCGCCGGGGAGCTGTTTTTT.

The rearrangement joins TRBV6-1 to TRBJ2-1; 11 positions match TRBD2. In germline, CDR1 is MNHNS, CDR2 SASEGT. This CDR3 has 15 amino acids. With 8 bases clipped from V and 4 bases from J, the junction kept 7 bases outside the gene matches. The CDR3 DNA reads as TGTGCCAGCGGACTAGCGGGCGTCGCATACAATGAGCAGTTCTTC. This translates into CASGLAGVAYNEQFF.

This clone was found a few times. The chain links TRBV18 to TRBJ2-7; D not resolved. The CDR3 sequence is 15 residues long. Germline values: CDR1 KGHSH, CDR2 LQKENI. V shed 0 bases and J shed 2 bases, with 11 bases lying between them. CDR3 nucleotides: TGTGCCAGCTCACCACCGCCCGCAGACACCTACGAGCAGTACGTC. As protein: CASSPPPADTYEQYV.

This chain connects TRBV28 to TRBJ1-5; D is undetermined. V was pared by 6 bases and J by 0 bases, with 12 bases between. This CDR3 has 15 amino acids. Germline V gene sequence: CDR1 MDHEN, CDR2 SYDVKM. CDR3 sequence reads: CASSWERYSNQPQHF. DNA for the CDR3: TGTGCCAGCAGCTGGGAGCGTTATAGCAATCAGCCCCAGCATTTT.

This clone came up once. The CDR3 DNA sequence: TGCGCCAGCAGCCAAGAAATATATTTGGGACAGCCGATCAACTCCTACAATGAGCAGTTCTTC. Residues: CASSQEIYLGQPINSYNEQFF. The chain recombines TRBV4-3 with TRBJ2-1; 7 nucleotides agree with TRBD1. V was clipped by 0 bases and J by 0 bases; unmatched bases: 17. CDR3 length: 21 amino acids. Germline V CDR1 and CDR2: LGHNA, YSLEER.

This chain uses TRBV7-2 with TRBJ1-1; 7 bases match TRBD1. Germline CDR1 is SGHTA and CDR2 is FQGNSA. This CDR3 comprises 13 residues. The junction had 4 bases not matched to a gene; V was cut back by 5 bases and J by 4 bases. The CDR3 protein is CASSPGTATEAFF. The CDR3 region has the DNA TGTGCCAGCAGCCCTGGGACAGCCACTGAAGCTTTCTTT.

This CDR3 reads CASSLASGGSPYEQYV. CDR3 bases: TGTGCCAGCAGCTTAGCCAGCGGGGGTTCCCCCTACGAGCAGTACGTC. The V gene is TRBV7-2, the J gene TRBJ2-7, with 8 bases matching TRBD2. J was trimmed by 2 bases and V by 0 bases; bases with no gene match: 6. CDR3 length: 16 residues. Per the germline V gene, CDR1 is SGHTA and CDR2 is FQGNSA.

With regard to this clone: This sample also contains other DNA sequences that code for the same CDR3. V and J are TRBV5-1 and TRBJ1-1; 7 bases are shared with TRBD1. The CDR3 contains 13 residues. With 1 base clipped from V and 3 bases from J, the junction kept 0 bases outside the gene matches. Germline V gene sequence: CDR1 SGHRS, CDR2 YFSETQ. CDR3 DNA: TGCGCCAGCAGCTTGACAGGGGACACTGAAGCTTTCTTT. As protein: CASSLTGDTEAFF.

The CDR3 region is CASSDASGGQETQYF. The DNA for the CDR3 is TGTGCCAGCAGTGACGCTAGCGGGGGCCAAGAGACCCAGTACTTC. V usage is TRBV2 and J usage is TRBJ2-5; TRBD2 agrees at 10 bases. CDR1 SNHLY and CDR2 FYNNEI come from the germline V gene. Trimming removed 3 bases from V and 1 base from J; junction bases left unmatched: 2. The CDR3 is 15 amino acids.

This chain joins TRBV28 and TRBJ2-7, with 13 nucleotides matching TRBD2. With V trimmed by 6 bases and J by 3 bases, 20 bases remained unmatched. This CDR3 is built from 20 residues. Germline lookup yields CDR1 MDHEN and CDR2 SYDVKM. This CDR3 reads CASRRRTGRLAGGQLYEQYV. CDR3 coding DNA: TGTGCCAGCAGACGACGGACAGGGAGACTAGCGGGGGGTCAGCTCTACGAGCAGTACGTC.

This clone was detected only once. The chain uses TRBV4-1 and TRBJ2-7; TRBD2 aligns across 8 bases. The CDR3 is 14 amino acids. V lost 1 base and J lost 5; bases outside the gene matches: 4. CDR1 MGHRA and CDR2 YSYEKL come from the germline V gene. This CDR3 reads CASSQVAGWDEQYF. CDR3 DNA sequence: TGCGCCAGCAGCCAAGTAGCGGGATGGGACGAGCAGTACTTC.

This chain uses TRBV15 with TRBJ2-5; tentatively, D is TRBD1 (6 bases). With 0 bases removed from V and 9 bases from J, the gap between germline ends came to 23 bases. CDR3 size: 17 residues. Germline V gene lookup returns CDR1 LNHNV and CDR2 YYDKDF (reference sequence). CDR3 loop: CATSRDPPGVPSPAQYF. In nucleotides, the CDR3 is TGTGCCACCAGCAGAGATCCACCAGGGGTCCCCTCTCCGGCCCAGTACTTC.

V gene TRBV6-1 combines with J gene TRBJ1-4, with a possible D match to TRBD1 (5 bases). Germline-derived CDR1 and CDR2 are MNHNS and SASEGT. This CDR3 is built from 17 residues. The V end was cut by 3 bases, the J end by 3 bases, with 17 bases between. CDR3 in DNA: TGTGCCAGCAGTGAGGTGTACGGGGGTCACGCTAATGAAAAACTGTTTTTT. Amino acid sequence: CASSEVYGGHANEKLFF.

The J gene is TRBJ1-5, the V gene TRBV5-1; 9 nucleotides agree with TRBD1. J gave up 1 base and V 1 base, and 6 bases lay outside the gene matches. This CDR3 has 17 amino acids. Germline-derived CDR1 and CDR2 are SGHRS and YFSETQ. CDR3 region: CASSLTGGAESNQPQHF. The CDR3 DNA sequence: TGCGCCAGCAGCTTGACAGGGGGCGCGGAGAGCAATCAGCCCCAGCATTTT. The full variable domain, its missing parts supplied by reference TRBV5-1 and TRBJ1-5, is KAGVTQTPRYLIKTRGQQVTLSCSPISGHRSVSWYQQTPGQGLQFLFEYFSETQRNKGNFPGRFSGRQFSNSRSEMNVSTLELGDSALYLCASSLTGGAESNQPQHFGDGTRLSIL.

The chain joins TRBV29-1 to TRBJ1-1; TRBD1 aligns across 11 bases. V was clipped by 4 bases and J by 4 bases; unmatched bases: 5. This CDR3 has 14 residues. Germline loops: CDR1 SQVTM, CDR2 ANQGSEA. The CDR3 DNA reads as TGCAGCGTTGTCCCCGGACAGGGGGCCACTGAAGCTTTCTTT. As protein: CSVVPGQGATEAFF.

This clone was seen once. This chain connects TRBV6-6 to TRBJ2-2; possible D gene TRBD1, 6 bases. The CDR3 contains 14 residues. Germline V gives CDR1 MNHNY, CDR2 SVGAGI (reference sequence). Trimming took off 5 bases at V and 6 bases at J, with 13 bases between the two ends. Here the CDR3 reads CASSLLRGAGELFF. The CDR3 nucleotides read TGTGCCAGCAGTCTCCTCAGGGGAGCCGGGGAGCTGTTTTTT.

This chain links TRBV27 with TRBJ2-7; 7 bases line up with TRBD1. CDR1 MNHEY and CDR2 SMNVEV come from the germline V gene (reference sequence). The ends lost 5 bases at V and 2 bases at J; junction bases unmatched: 6. There are 14 residues in the CDR3. CDR3 bases: TGTGCCAGCAGTACCAACAGGGGCCCCTACGAGCAGTACTTC. The encoded protein is CASSTNRGPYEQYF.

CDR3 loop: CASSPMDRSNYGYTF. Here the CDR3 DNA reads TGTGCCAGCAGCCCCATGGACAGATCTAACTATGGCTACACCTTC. J is TRBJ1-2 and V is TRBV28, with a weak D call TRBD1 (6 bases). The V gene's germline CDR1 is MDHEN and CDR2 SYDVKM. The CDR3 runs to 15 residues. V lost 6 bases to trimming and J lost 0 bases, with 14 bases between them.